The 16 T cell receptor beta chains presented below share a single source sample, sequenced in a study of T-cell reconstitution after alpha-beta-depleted transplantation in children. Researchers prepared the TCRbeta library using unique molecular identifiers, the study reports. TCRdb re-analysed the PCR reads in MiXCR, keeping a single row per CDR3 protein. The sample lists hundreds of thousands of distinct CDR3 sequences, 10% to 15% occurring once. Sequenced material: PBMCs, mostly from graft donor cells, taken 360 days after TCRalphabeta/CD19-depleted stem cell transplant. The receptors come from a male patient aged 10 to 17 who had a stem cell transplant for acute myeloid leukemia, so the T cells may come from the graft donor.

This clonotype was recorded a few times. The chain couples TRBV4-3 to TRBJ2-7; D assignment may be TRBD1 or TRBD2 (5 bases each). Trimming took off 0 bases at V and 2 bases at J, with 17 bases between the two ends. CDR3 length: 17 amino acids. The germline V gene has CDR1 LGHNA and CDR2 YSLEER. DNA of the CDR3: TGCGCCAGCAGCCAAGATGTAGGGGCGGGTTTGACCTACGAGCAGTACTTC. Its translation: CASSQDVGAGLTYEQYF.

In its sample, this clonotype was seen a few times. The chain links TRBV7-2 to TRBJ2-5, with TRBD2 matching 8 bases. Germline V gene lookup returns CDR1 SGHTA and CDR2 FQGNSA. CDR3 length: 15 residues. Trimming took 3 bases from V and 5 from J; bases not matched to a gene: 8. The CDR3 bases are TGTGCCAGCAGCTTGACAAGCGGGAGATATGAGACCCAGTACTTC. The encoded protein is CASSLTSGRYETQYF.

This clonotype was recorded a few times. This chain links TRBV30 with TRBJ2-7, with 8 bases matching TRBD1. V gave up 5 bases and J gave up 3 bases; unmatched junction bases: 9. Looked up from germline, CDR1 is GTSNPN and CDR2 is SVGIG (reference sequence). CDR3 size: 14 residues. CDR3 nucleotides: TGTGCCTGGGGACAAGGGACAGGAAACTACGAGCAGTACTTC. Protein product: CAWGQGTGNYEQYF.

This chain connects TRBV5-1 to TRBJ2-7, with D maybe TRBD1 (6 bases). V dropped 4 bases and J dropped 5 bases, with 13 bases sitting between them. CDR3 length equals 13 residues. Germline CDR1 SGHRS, CDR2 YFSETQ. The CDR3 coding sequence is TGCGCCAGCAGCCATCCACAGGGCCACGAGCAGTACTTC. Encoded protein: CASSHPQGHEQYF.

This clonotype appeared a few times. The genes are TRBV28 and TRBJ2-2; D perhaps matches TRBD2 (6 bases). Germline values: CDR1 MDHEN, CDR2 SYDVKM. This CDR3 is built from 17 residues. CDR3 residues: CVPIWPHGGANTGELFF. The CDR3 DNA is TGTGTCCCCATTTGGCCTCATGGAGGGGCGAACACCGGGGAGCTGTTTTTT.

This clonotype was counted a few times. The V call is TRBV10-3, the J call TRBJ2-5, with D maybe TRBD1 (5 bases). The germline gives CDR1 ENHRY, CDR2 SYGVKD. Trimming shortened V by 11 bases and J by 1 base, and 8 bases separated the two germline ends. The CDR3 is 11 amino acids. The DNA for the CDR3 is TGTGCCGTGGGGCCCCAAGAGACCCAGTACTTC. Protein product: CAVGPQETQYF.

V gene TRBV3-1 combines with J gene TRBJ2-1; 10 nucleotides align to TRBD2. V trimming: 2 bases; J trimming: 3 bases; junction bases outside the gene matches: 4. The CDR3 has 16 amino acids. Germline CDR1 reads LGHDT; CDR2 reads YNNKEL (reference sequence). The CDR3 here is CASSQLAGDGYNEQFF. In DNA, the CDR3 is TGTGCCAGCAGCCAACTAGCGGGAGACGGCTACAATGAGCAGTTCTTC.

This chain joins TRBV19 and TRBJ2-7, with 9 bases that match TRBD2. This CDR3 is 20 amino acids long. Losses at the gene ends were 6 bases for V and 3 bases for J; bases not matched to a gene: 24. CDR1 and CDR2 from the germline V gene are LNHDA and SQIVND (reference sequence). This chain's CDR3 is CASSLVGRAGPLAGIYEQYF. The CDR3 DNA sequence: TGTGCCAGTAGCTTAGTAGGTCGGGCCGGTCCTCTAGCGGGAATCTACGAGCAGTACTTC.

This clonotype has just a few counts. This chain joins TRBV21-1 and TRBJ1-4. TRBV21-1 is an annotated pseudogene. This CDR3 region has 16 residues. In DNA form, the CDR3 reads TGTGCCAGCAGCAAAAAGACCGTCCATCTTAATGAAAAACTGTTTTTT. It is translated as CASSKKTVHLNEKLFF.

This clonotype was seen a few times. The V gene is TRBV7-3, the J gene TRBJ2-7; 8 bases are a match to TRBD1. The CDR3 contains 18 residues. Germline lookup yields CDR1 SGHTA and CDR2 FQGTGA. J gave up 1 base and V 1 base, and 12 bases lay outside the gene matches. CDR3 region: CASSLRETLRQGSYEQYF. In DNA, the CDR3 is TGTGCCAGCAGCTTAAGGGAGACCTTAAGACAGGGGTCCTACGAGCAGTACTTC.

J is TRBJ2-2 and V is TRBV10-3; TRBD1 agrees at 9 bases. CDR1 and CDR2 from the germline V gene are ENHRY and SYGVKD. Trimming removed 5 bases from V and 7 bases from J; junction bases left unmatched: 5. CDR3 length: 14 amino acids. Written as DNA, the CDR3 is TGTGCCATCAGTCCGCCGGGACAGGGCGGGGAGCTGTTTTTT. Its translation is CAISPPGQGGELFF.

As regards this clonotype: Just one base apart from a much larger clone, this may be a read error. J is TRBJ2-1 and V is TRBV15, with TRBD2 identical over 7 bases. The CDR3 totals 17 residues. V was pared by 0 bases and J by 8 bases, with 13 bases of the junction left unmatched. The germline V gene has CDR1 LNHNV and CDR2 YYDKDF (reference sequence). As DNA, the CDR3 is TGTGCCACCAGCAGAGATCTCGGGAGGAGTATATACGATGAGCAGTTCTTC. This gives the protein CATSRDLGRSIYDEQFF.

The genes are TRBV29-1 and TRBJ2-7; D uncertain. V was trimmed by 2 bases and J by 1 base, leaving 9 bases between them. Germline V gene data show CDR1 as SQVTM and CDR2 as ANQGSEA. The CDR3 runs 13 residues. The CDR3 DNA is TGCAGCGTTGAAAGAGATGGTTCCTACGAGCAGTACTTC. It translates to CSVERDGSYEQYF.

This clonotype occurred many times. The gene calls are TRBV27 and TRBJ2-3, with D possibly matching TRBD2 (6 bases). V shed 3 bases and J shed 0 bases, with 13 bases lying between them. Looked up from germline, CDR1 is MNHEY and CDR2 is SMNVEV (reference sequence). The CDR3 covers 16 residues. The CDR3 is CASSFGLARSTDTQYF. DNA for the CDR3: TGTGCCAGCAGTTTTGGCCTAGCGAGGAGCACAGATACGCAGTATTTT.

The J gene is TRBJ2-1, the V gene TRBV5-1, with 9 bases aligning to TRBD2. The CDR3 loop spans 17 amino acids. Germline loops: CDR1 SGHRS, CDR2 YFSETQ. V lost 4 bases to trimming and J lost 6 bases; unmatched junction nucleotides: 14. CDR3 coding DNA: TGCGCCAGCAGCCTCGGTGGGGGTAGCGGGAGTCTCAATGAGCAGTTCTTC. Protein: CASSLGGGSGSLNEQFF.

V gene TRBV30 combines with J gene TRBJ2-5, with no clear D. CDR3 size: 11 residues. Germline V lookup: CDR1 GTSNPN, CDR2 SVGIG (reference sequence). Trimming took 5 bases from V and 5 from J, leaving 9 bases between them. The CDR3 coding sequence is TGTGCCTGGGACATCAAGGAGACCCAGTACTTC. Translated: CAWDIKETQYF.